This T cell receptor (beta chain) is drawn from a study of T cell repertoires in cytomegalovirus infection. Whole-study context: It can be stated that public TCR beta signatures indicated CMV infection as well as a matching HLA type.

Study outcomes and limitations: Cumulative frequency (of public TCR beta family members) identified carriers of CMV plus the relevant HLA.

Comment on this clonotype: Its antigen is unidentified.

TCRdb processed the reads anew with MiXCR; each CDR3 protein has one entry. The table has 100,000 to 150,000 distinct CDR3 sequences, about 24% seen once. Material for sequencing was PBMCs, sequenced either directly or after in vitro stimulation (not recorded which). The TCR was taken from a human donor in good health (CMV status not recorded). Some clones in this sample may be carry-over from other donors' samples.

The CDR3 bases are TGTGCCAGCAGTTCCTACTACGAGCAGTACTTC. Translating it yields CASSSYYEQYF. The V gene is TRBV27, the J gene TRBJ2-7; D is ambiguous. In germline, CDR1 is MNHEY, CDR2 SMNVEV (reference sequence). The V end was cut by 4 bases, the J end by 3 bases, with 4 bases between. This CDR3 contains 11 residues.